This T cell receptor beta chain was found in a study of T cell repertoires in cytomegalovirus infection. Study summary: Both CMV infection and a matching HLA type were indicated by public TCR beta signatures.

The length of the CDR3 is 13 residues. The V gene's germline CDR1 is SGHKS and CDR2 YYEKEE (reference sequence). V was trimmed by 4 bases and J by 6 bases, leaving 10 bases between them. As to this clonotype: What it binds is unknown.

MiXCR, applied by TCRdb to the reads, yields one record per CDR3 protein. The repertoire consists of hundreds of thousands of distinct CDR3 sequences, with under 45% occurring once and the leading ten covering about 41%. The TCR sequence derives from a human donor in good health (CMV status not recorded). Some clones in this sample may be carry-over from other donors' samples. Specimen: cultured PBMCs, collected from culture after CMV antigen stimulation. This sequence joins TRBV5-5 and TRBJ2-2, with D tentatively TRBD1 (5 bases). CDR3 amino acids: CASSPTRAGELFF. Here the CDR3 DNA reads TGTGCCAGCAGCCCGACCAGGGCCGGGGAGCTGTTTTTT. Using reference TRBV5-5 and TRBJ2-2 for the parts outside the CDR3, the full variable domain is DAGVTQSPTHLIKTRGQQVTLRCSPISGHKSVSWYQQVLGQGPQFIFQYYEKEERGRGNFPDRFSARQFPNYSSELNVNALLLGDSALYLCASSPTRAGELFFGEGSRLTVL.